This T cell receptor beta chain was documented in a study of shared clonotypes between healthy human individuals. The overall study: Every donor yielded three CD4 naive, three CD4 memory, two CD8 naive and one CD8 memory plate.

This clone is a singleton in its sample. The germline gives CDR1 SGHTA, CDR2 FQGNSA. CDR3 length equals 15 residues. V was shortened by 0 bases and J by 5 bases, with 13 bases between the two germline ends. The table came from immunoSEQ multiplex PCR; TCRdb's copy has only in-frame clones and leaves some out. Here the sample spans some 2,000,000 clones, around 95% being singletons. The sample was naive CD4+ T cells sorted from blood. The subset here: CD45RA+ positively selected. This rearrangement joins TRBV7-2 to TRBJ1-2; D remains unclear. The sequence derives from a man aged 18 to 30 in good health. CDR3 bases: TGTGCCAGCAGCTTAGCCGCAGGCGGGCCATATGGCTACACCTTC. This codes for CASSLAAGGPYGYTF.